The 9 T cell receptor beta chains given below trace back to one sample, sequenced in a study of T-cell memory formation after mild COVID-19. TCRdb used MiXCR to reprocess the 5' RACE reads, holding one entry per CDR3 protein. In the table there are hundreds of thousands of distinct CDR3 sequences, 15% to 20% of which are singletons. The sample taken for sequencing was PBMCs or a T cell subset sorted from them (not recorded which). All receptors derive from an adult woman who had mild COVID-19 (a few samples of this study predate the infection). Cell type and time point are not known.

The V and J genes are TRBV18 and TRBJ2-7; a weak D match, TRBD2 (6 bases). V was cut by 4 bases and J by 5 bases, with 12 bases left in between. This CDR3 spans 13 amino acids. Per germline, CDR1 KGHSH and CDR2 LQKENI. The CDR3 sequence is CASSRDLGDEQYF. The CDR3 nucleotides read TGTGCCAGCTCACGGGACTTAGGGGACGAGCAGTACTTC.

The chain couples TRBV7-9 to TRBJ2-5; TRBD1 aligns across 7 bases. Germline assignment: CDR1 SEHNR and CDR2 FQNEAQ (reference sequence). J lost 4 bases, V lost 5 bases, and 10 bases had no gene match. The CDR3 extends over 15 amino acids. For the CDR3, the DNA is TGTGCCAGCAGCGAAACACAGGGGATTGCAGAGACCCAGTACTTC. Its protein product is CASSETQGIAETQYF.

This clonotype has only a few counts. V is TRBV7-3 and J is TRBJ2-1; 11 positions match TRBD2. V lost 0 bases and J lost 7; bases outside the gene matches: 2. This CDR3 has 15 residues. In germline, CDR1 is SGHTA, CDR2 FQGTGA. The CDR3 DNA follows: TGTGCCAGCAGCTTAACTAGCGGGAGGGCGAATGAGCAGTTCTTC. Protein product: CASSLTSGRANEQFF.

V and J are TRBV7-9 and TRBJ2-1, with 12 bases aligning to TRBD2. V lost 1 base, J lost 4 bases, and 17 bases stayed unmatched. CDR1 is SEHNR and CDR2 is FQNEAQ in the germline V gene (reference sequence). The CDR3 totals 21 residues. As DNA, the CDR3 is TGTGCCAGCAGCTTAGTACGCGGACTAGCGGGACTGGGCTCCGAGTACAATGAGCAGTTCTTC. Protein sequence: CASSLVRGLAGLGSEYNEQFF.

This chain connects TRBV5-4 to TRBJ2-7; the D is unclear. The V end was cut by 4 bases, the J end by 0 bases, with 17 bases between. Germline V gene lookup returns CDR1 SGHNT and CDR2 YYREEE (reference sequence). This CDR3 region has 16 residues. The CDR3 reads CASSPVGPSSSYEQYF. In DNA form, the CDR3 reads TGTGCCAGCAGCCCGGTCGGACCTTCCAGCTCCTACGAGCAGTACTTC.

This clonotype was seen many times. This rearrangement joins TRBV5-1 to TRBJ1-2; D call uncertain. V was pared by 0 bases and J by 6 bases, with 15 bases between. The CDR3 has 15 amino acids. CDR1 and CDR2 from the germline V gene are SGHRS and YFSETQ. DNA of the CDR3: TGCGCCAGCAGCTTGGAGCCAACCCTCCCAAATGGCTACACCTTC. Amino acid sequence: CASSLEPTLPNGYTF. Using reference TRBV5-1 and TRBJ1-2 for the parts outside the CDR3, the full variable domain is KAGVTQTPRYLIKTRGQQVTLSCSPISGHRSVSWYQQTPGQGLQFLFEYFSETQRNKGNFPGRFSGRQFSNSRSEMNVSTLELGDSALYLCASSLEPTLPNGYTFGSGTRLTVV.

A few counts support this clonotype. V and J are TRBV9 and TRBJ2-2; D is unresolved. The V gene lost 4 bases and the J gene lost 6 bases, with 16 bases spanning the gap. CDR1 is SGDLS, CDR2 YYNGEE, per germline. CDR3 length equals 15 residues. Written as DNA, the CDR3 is TGTGCCAGCAGCTCCGAGGACGGCCCCTCCGGGGAGCTGTTTTTT. Its translation is CASSSEDGPSGELFF.

This clonotype was observed a handful of times. This chain uses TRBV12-3 or TRBV12-4 with TRBJ1-1; tentatively, D is TRBD1 (5 bases). Trimming left V 1 base short and J 7 bases short, with 10 bases between. The CDR3 sequence is 13 residues long. The DNA of the CDR3 is TGTGCCAGCAGTTTAGGCCGGGGCAGTGAAGCTTTCTTT. The encoded protein is CASSLGRGSEAFF.

This clonotype was counted between two and nine times. V is TRBV2 and J is TRBJ2-5; no reliable D call. The length of the CDR3 is 15 residues. Trimming removed 4 bases from V and 2 bases from J, with 14 bases in between. Per germline, CDR1 SNHLY and CDR2 FYNNEI. The CDR3 coding sequence is TGTGCCAGCAGTGTGAACTCTCCACCGCAAGAGACCCAGTACTTC. This translates into CASSVNSPPQETQYF.